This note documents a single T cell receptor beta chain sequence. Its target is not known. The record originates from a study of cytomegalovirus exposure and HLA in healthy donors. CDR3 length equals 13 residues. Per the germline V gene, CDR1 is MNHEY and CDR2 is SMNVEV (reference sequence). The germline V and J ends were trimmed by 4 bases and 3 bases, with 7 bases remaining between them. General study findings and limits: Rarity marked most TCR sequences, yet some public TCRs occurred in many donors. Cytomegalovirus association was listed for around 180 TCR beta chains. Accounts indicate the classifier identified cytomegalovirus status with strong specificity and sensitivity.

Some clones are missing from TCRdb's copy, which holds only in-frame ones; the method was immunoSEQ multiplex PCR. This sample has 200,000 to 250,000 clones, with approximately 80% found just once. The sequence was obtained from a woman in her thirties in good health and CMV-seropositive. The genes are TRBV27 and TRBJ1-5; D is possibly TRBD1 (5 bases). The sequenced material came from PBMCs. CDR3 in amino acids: CASSWGLNQPQHF. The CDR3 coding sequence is TGTGCCAGCAGTTGGGGACTCAATCAGCCCCAGCATTTT.